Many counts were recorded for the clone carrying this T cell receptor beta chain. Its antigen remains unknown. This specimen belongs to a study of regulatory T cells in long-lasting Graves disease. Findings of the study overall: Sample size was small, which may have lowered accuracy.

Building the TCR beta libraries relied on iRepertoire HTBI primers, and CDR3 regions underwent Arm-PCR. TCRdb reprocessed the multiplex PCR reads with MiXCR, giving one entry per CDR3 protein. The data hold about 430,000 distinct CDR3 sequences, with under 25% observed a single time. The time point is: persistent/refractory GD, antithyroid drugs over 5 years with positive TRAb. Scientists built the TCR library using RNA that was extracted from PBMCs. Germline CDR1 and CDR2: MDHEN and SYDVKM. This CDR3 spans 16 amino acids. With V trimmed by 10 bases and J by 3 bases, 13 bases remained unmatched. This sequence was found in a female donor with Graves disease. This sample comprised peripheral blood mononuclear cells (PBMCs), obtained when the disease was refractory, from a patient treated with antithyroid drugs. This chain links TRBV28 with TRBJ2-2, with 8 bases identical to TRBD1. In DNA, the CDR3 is TGTGCCACCCAGTTTACCCAGGGGGCATACACCGGGGAGCTGTTTTTT. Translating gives CATQFTQGAYTGELFF.